Included here is one T cell receptor beta chain sequence, with context. V lost 3 bases and J lost 7, with 3 bases in between. The CDR3 covers 9 residues. Looked up from germline, CDR1 is SQVTM and CDR2 is ANQGSEA. Once RNA had been extracted, it was reverse transcribed into cDNA to act as the sequencing template. Measured with immunoSEQ multiplex PCR; TCRdb has only the in-frame clones, and not every one. The sample includes fewer than 200,000 clones, about 61% of them seen just once. The data are from a study of CD8+ T cells in alopecia areata. Looking at the study overall: Those patients who were treated received oral tofacitinib, which was given at 5 to 10 mg twice daily for moderate-to-severe alopecia areata. Tofacitinib therapy took 6 to 18 months; 6 months off drug came after. Scoring of treated patients' severity used the percentage of affected scalp area.

Treatment specified: oral pan-JAK inhibitor, 5-10 mg twice daily. The sequence was obtained from a human donor with alopecia areata. V gene TRBV29-1 combines with J gene TRBJ1-2; D ambiguous. The sequenced sample was CD4+ T cells sorted from blood, obtained at approximately week 56, from a patient treated with tofacitinib. The CDR3 DNA is TGCAGCGTTGACTCTGGCTACACCTTC. It codes for CSVDSGYTF.